This TCR beta chain appears in the sequencing data of a study of blood T cell repertoires in COVID-19. Assay used: immunoSEQ multiplex PCR; TCRdb lists only in-frame clones, some missing. The sample lists some 90,000 clones, 81% occurring once. Germline assignment: CDR1 SGHVS and CDR2 FNYEAQ. This CDR3 contains 15 residues. J gave up 3 bases and V 2 bases, and 4 bases lay outside the gene matches. Sequencing input: peripheral blood. The chain recombines TRBV7-6 with TRBJ2-5; 9 nucleotides line up with TRBD2. This TCR was recovered from a man in his sixties with acute or convalescent COVID-19. CDR3 DNA: TGTGCCAGCAGCTTATTTGTAGCGGGGGAAGAGACCCAGTACTTC. Amino acids: CASSLFVAGEETQYF. Supplemented by reference TRBV7-6 and TRBJ2-5, the full variable domain reads GAGVSQSPRYKVTKRGQDVALRCDPISGHVSLYWYRQALGQGPEFLTYFNYEAQQDKSGLPNDRFSAERPEGSISTLTIQRTEQRDSAMYRCASSLFVAGEETQYFGPGTRLLVL.